The next 26 T cell receptor beta chains were all read from a single sample in a study of T cell responses to AZD1222 COVID-19 vaccine. The table came from immunoSEQ multiplex PCR; TCRdb's copy has only in-frame clones and leaves some out. Among about 66,000 clones listed, about 88% were seen once. The sequencing used peripheral blood, collected on day 0 of AZD1222 vaccination. These TCRs come from an adult in good health.

V gene TRBV11-2 combines with J gene TRBJ2-7; D unclear. V shed 1 base and J shed 2 bases, with 15 bases lying between them. This CDR3 is 16 amino acids long. The germline V gene has CDR1 SGHAT and CDR2 FQNNGV. The CDR3 spells CASSLVLGLGTYEQYF. In nucleotides, the CDR3 is TGTGCCAGCAGCTTAGTCCTAGGGTTAGGGACCTACGAGCAGTACTTC.

This rearrangement joins TRBV30 to TRBJ1-6; 7 bases align to TRBD1. V gave up 1 base and J gave up 3 bases; unmatched junction bases: 9. This CDR3 comprises 17 residues. The V gene's germline CDR1 is GTSNPN and CDR2 SVGIG (reference sequence). The CDR3 sequence: CAWSDWGTVIYNSPLHF. CDR3 nucleotide sequence: TGTGCCTGGAGTGATTGGGGGACAGTCATCTATAATTCACCCCTCCACTTT.

The chain has TRBV19 and TRBJ1-1; the D is unclear. The CDR3 length is 13 residues. The V gene's germline CDR1 is LNHDA and CDR2 SQIVND (reference sequence). The V and J ends lost 4 bases and 1 base respectively, with 7 bases between them. This chain's CDR3 is CASSRRENTEAFF. DNA of the CDR3: TGTGCCAGTAGTAGGAGAGAGAACACTGAAGCTTTCTTT.

The chain joins TRBV6-5 to TRBJ2-5; 9 bases line up with TRBD1. This CDR3 contains 13 residues. CDR1 MNHEY and CDR2 SVGAGI come from the germline V gene. The junction had 2 bases not matched to a gene; V was cut back by 7 bases and J by 2 bases. The CDR3 sequence is CASNGQGQETQYF. In DNA, the CDR3 is TGTGCCAGCAACGGACAGGGGCAAGAGACCCAGTACTTC.

The chain employs TRBV5-4 and TRBJ1-3; D gene ambiguous. Trimming took off 3 bases at V and 4 bases at J, with 11 bases between the two ends. This CDR3 region has 14 residues. Germline-derived CDR1 and CDR2 are SGHNT and YYREEE (reference sequence). CDR3 residues: CASSSTTSGNTIYF. Written as DNA, the CDR3 is TGTGCCAGCAGCTCGACAACGTCGGGAAACACCATATATTTT.

This clone was counted a single time. The chain links TRBV5-1 to TRBJ1-2; 7 nucleotides line up with TRBD1. Looked up from germline, CDR1 is SGHRS and CDR2 is YFSETQ. This CDR3 has 13 amino acids. J was trimmed by 3 bases and V by 3 bases; bases with no gene match: 2. Here the CDR3 DNA reads TGCGCCAGCAGCTGGGGGACAGACTATGGCTACACCTTC. Translating gives CASSWGTDYGYTF.

The chain combines TRBV28 with TRBJ1-2; D not certain. V was shortened by 3 bases and J by 1 base, with 9 bases between the two germline ends. Germline-derived CDR1 and CDR2 are MDHEN and SYDVKM. This CDR3 has 14 amino acids. CDR3 amino acids: CASSFGRINYGYTF. In DNA form, the CDR3 reads TGTGCCAGCAGTTTTGGCCGGATTAACTATGGCTACACCTTC.

This clone showed up just once. The chain carries TRBV10-1 and TRBJ1-4; 10 bases match TRBD1. CDR3 length: 14 amino acids. The germline V gene encodes CDR1 WNHNN and CDR2 SYGVQD (reference sequence). The junction had 3 bases not matched to a gene; V was cut back by 4 bases and J by 7 bases. CDR3 sequence reads: CASSVGQGLEKLFF. Here the CDR3 DNA reads TGCGCCAGCAGTGTGGGACAGGGGCTTGAAAAACTGTTTTTT.

The genes are TRBV29-1 and TRBJ2-2; weak D call: TRBD1 (5 bases). V shed 3 bases and J shed 3 bases, with 8 bases lying between them. There are 13 residues in the CDR3. Germline V lookup: CDR1 SQVTM, CDR2 ANQGSEA. The chain's CDR3 is CSVDRGHTGELFF. The DNA of the CDR3 is TGCAGCGTTGATAGGGGCCACACCGGGGAGCTGTTTTTT.

V usage is TRBV30 and J usage is TRBJ2-2; the D is unclear. The V end was cut by 1 base, the J end by 4 bases, with 10 bases between. The CDR3 is 14 residues long. Germline CDR1 reads GTSNPN; CDR2 reads SVGIG (reference sequence). In nucleotides, the CDR3 is TGTGCCTGGAGTGCCCTCTACGGCACCGGGGAGCTGTTTTTT. It yields the protein CAWSALYGTGELFF.

The chain has TRBV11-3 and TRBJ1-1; no reliable D call. The CDR3 consists of 16 residues. CDR1 is SGHNT and CDR2 is YENEEA in the germline V gene. The V gene lost 4 bases and the J gene lost 0 bases, with 15 bases spanning the gap. The CDR3 DNA follows: TGTGCCAGCAGCTCCCCCCCTAGCAGGATGAACACTGAAGCTTTCTTT. Amino acids: CASSSPPSRMNTEAFF.

The J gene is TRBJ2-7, the V gene TRBV3-1 (or the pseudogene TRBV3-2); D is perhaps TRBD1 (6 bases). V lost 8 bases and J lost 0, with 14 bases in between. CDR3 length: 14 residues. Germline V lookup: CDR1 LGHDT, CDR2 YNNKEL (reference sequence). The CDR3 is CASGDRRSSYEQYF. DNA for the CDR3: TGTGCCAGCGGCGACAGGAGGAGCTCCTACGAGCAGTACTTC.

The V and J genes are TRBV5-8 and TRBJ1-2; no firm D call. Germline CDR1 and CDR2: SGHTS and YDEGEE. V shed 6 bases and J shed 5 bases, with 14 bases lying between them. The CDR3 contains 13 residues. The CDR3 loop reads CASNKRGVYGYTF. CDR3 nucleotide sequence: TGTGCCAGCAATAAACGGGGAGTATATGGCTACACCTTC. Complete variable domain (other parts from reference TRBV5-8 and TRBJ1-2): EAGVTQSPTHLIKTRGQQATLRCSPISGHTSVYWYQQALGLGLQFLLWYDEGEERNRGNFPPRFSGRQFPNYSSELNVNALELEDSALYLCASNKRGVYGYTFGSGTRLTVV.

The chain links TRBV11-2 to TRBJ2-5; 11 bases match TRBD2. This CDR3 has 16 residues. The V and J ends lost 1 base and 5 bases, in that order; junction bases with no gene match: 6. Germline V gene data show CDR1 as SGHAT and CDR2 as FQNNGV. The CDR3 sequence is CASSLVSSGGWETQYF. The CDR3 DNA reads TGTGCCAGCAGCTTAGTTTCTAGCGGGGGGTGGGAGACCCAGTACTTC.

The chain carries TRBV7-6 and TRBJ1-3; 11 bases are a match to TRBD1. V lost 2 bases and J lost 2; bases outside the gene matches: 8. CDR1 is SGHVS, CDR2 FNYEAQ, per germline. CDR3 length: 18 amino acids. CDR3 residues: CASSLRDRGILTGNTIYF. For the CDR3, the DNA is TGTGCCAGCAGCTTACGGGACAGGGGGATACTAACTGGAAACACCATATATTTT.

V and J are TRBV18 and TRBJ2-1; tentatively, D is TRBD1 (5 bases). Germline V gives CDR1 KGHSH, CDR2 LQKENI. The CDR3 is 14 amino acids. Trimming pared 2 bases from V and 2 bases from J, leaving 7 bases between. CDR3 loop: CASSPGATYNEQFF. In nucleotides, the CDR3 is TGTGCCAGCTCACCAGGGGCCACCTACAATGAGCAGTTCTTC.

The chain joins TRBV6-5 to TRBJ2-4; D remains unclear. This CDR3 contains 16 residues. V lost 2 bases and J lost 0, with 11 bases in between. Germline-derived CDR1 and CDR2 are MNHEY and SVGAGI. The CDR3 nucleotides are TGTGCCAGCAGTTACGCGTCAGATATAGCCAAAAACATTCAGTACTTC. This translates into CASSYASDIAKNIQYF.

This clone was recorded a few times. The chain carries TRBV4-3 and TRBJ2-1; the D call may be TRBD1 or TRBD2 (6 bases each). Deletions cut 0 bases from V and 6 bases from J, with 15 bases between. CDR3 length: 16 residues. Per germline, CDR1 LGHNA and CDR2 YSLEER. CDR3 amino acids: CASSQDRGRGGNEQFF. As DNA, the CDR3 is TGCGCCAGCAGCCAAGATCGCGGCAGGGGAGGCAATGAGCAGTTCTTC.

The chain joins TRBV6-6 to TRBJ2-5, with 9 bases fitting TRBD2. The length of the CDR3 is 14 residues. Germline V lookup: CDR1 MNHNY, CDR2 SVGAGI (reference sequence). J lost 5 bases, V lost 6 bases, and 7 bases had no gene match. The CDR3 protein is CASRPSGGTETQYF. The CDR3 region has the DNA TGTGCCAGCAGACCGAGCGGGGGGACGGAGACCCAGTACTTC.

The table lists this clone with a count of one. The chain links TRBV3-1 (or the pseudogene TRBV3-2) to TRBJ1-5, with D perhaps TRBD1 (5 bases). Germline values: CDR1 LGHDT, CDR2 YNNKEL (reference sequence). V was clipped by 1 base and J by 7 bases, with 14 bases between them. This CDR3 has 15 residues. DNA of the CDR3: TGTGCCAGCAGCCAAGGCTCGGCAGGGAACCAGCCCCAGCATTTT. It is translated as CASSQGSAGNQPQHF.

This chain uses TRBV3-1 (or the pseudogene TRBV3-2) with TRBJ2-2; D call uncertain. The V gene's germline CDR1 is LGHDT and CDR2 YNNKEL (reference sequence). There are 12 residues in the CDR3. The V gene lost 1 base and the J gene lost 8 bases, with 5 bases spanning the gap. The CDR3 region is CASSQVKGELFF. The DNA of the CDR3 is TGTGCCAGCAGCCAAGTCAAGGGGGAGCTGTTTTTT.

This chain connects TRBV11-2 to TRBJ1-6; 9 bases are shared with TRBD1. Germline V gives CDR1 SGHAT, CDR2 FQNNGV. The V and J ends lost 5 bases and 7 bases, in that order; junction bases with no gene match: 12. The CDR3 spans 17 residues. CDR3: CASSVRAPGQGNSPLHF. CDR3 nucleotides: TGTGCCAGCAGCGTTAGAGCTCCGGGACAGGGCAATTCACCCCTCCACTTT.

The J gene is TRBJ2-5, the V gene TRBV24-1; the match to TRBD1 covers 10 bases. After removal of 3 bases from V and 5 bases from J, the junction contained 11 bases not matched to a gene. The CDR3 has 17 amino acids. The germline gives CDR1 KGHDR, CDR2 SFDVKD. In DNA form, the CDR3 reads TGTGCCACCAGTGATCCGGGACAGGGGCTTGGCGGGGAGACCCAGTACTTC. Translation: CATSDPGQGLGGETQYF.

The chain combines TRBV11-3 with TRBJ1-1; 7 bases agree with TRBD1. Germline CDR1 SGHNT, CDR2 YENEEA. The length of the CDR3 is 16 residues. The ends lost 7 bases at V and 0 bases at J; junction bases unmatched: 11. The CDR3 bases are TGTGCCAGCATCCATAGCAGACAGGGATTGAACACTGAAGCTTTCTTT. Amino acid sequence: CASIHSRQGLNTEAFF.

The chain uses TRBV27 and TRBJ1-2, with D perhaps TRBD1 (5 bases). CDR1 is MNHEY, CDR2 SMNVEV, per germline (reference sequence). The CDR3 is made up of 16 amino acids. Trimming removed 6 bases from V and 1 base from J, with 18 bases in between. CDR3 amino acids: CASSSRGTAVNYGYTF. Here the CDR3 DNA reads TGTGCCAGCAGCTCCCGGGGGACGGCGGTTAACTATGGCTACACCTTC.

This clone was found a few times. The chain recombines TRBV4-3 with TRBJ2-5, with TRBD2 matching 8 bases. The CDR3 runs to 15 residues. Germline lookup yields CDR1 LGHNA and CDR2 YSLEER. The V and J ends lost 0 bases and 4 bases, in that order; junction bases with no gene match: 4. The CDR3 nucleotides read TGCGCCAGCAGCCAAGAGGGTACTAGCGGAGAGACCCAGTACTTC. Protein product: CASSQEGTSGETQYF.